This T cell receptor (beta chain) was sequenced during a study of blood T cell repertoires in COVID-19. Germline V gives CDR1 SGHRS, CDR2 YFSETQ. This CDR3 has 13 residues. V trimming: 0 bases; J trimming: 8 bases; junction bases outside the gene matches: 2. Participants reported their clinical history, and cohort assignment relied on those reports. Produced via immunoSEQ multiplex PCR; TCRdb's table is partial and in-frame only. The sample has fewer than 200,000 clones, 70% to 80% seen once. This clone was detected only a few times. The receptor was derived from a woman aged 50 to 60 who had recovered from COVID-19. The sequencing input was PBMCs or T cells enriched from blood (not recorded which). The rearrangement joins TRBV5-1 to TRBJ1-1; 9 bases are a match to TRBD1. The CDR3 protein is CASSLVTGGEAFF. CDR3 nucleotide sequence: TGCGCCAGCAGCTTGGTGACAGGGGGAGAAGCTTTCTTT. The full variable domain, in which reference TRBV5-1 and TRBJ1-1 provide the parts outside the CDR3, is KAGVTQTPRYLIKTRGQQVTLSCSPISGHRSVSWYQQTPGQGLQFLFEYFSETQRNKGNFPGRFSGRQFSNSRSEMNVSTLELGDSALYLCASSLVTGGEAFFGQGTRLTVV.